The sequence of this TCR beta chain was determined in a study of long-term antiretroviral therapy in people with HIV. Findings and limits, study-wide: Despite increasing after ART, diversity remained lower than that of transplant donor controls.

This clone was seen a single time. No antigen is known for it. It was version v3.0 of the immunoSEQ assay that was run at survey level. Only in-frame clones appear in the TCRdb table, and some are missing; sequencing was by immunoSEQ multiplex PCR. The data show about 50,000 clones, roughly four fifths seen once. This sequence was found in a woman under 30 with HIV. The starting material was unsorted PBMCs, obtained 0.8 years after starting antiretroviral therapy.

This CDR3 reads CASSLTSGGTGELFF. The DNA of the CDR3 is TGTGCCAGCAGTTTAACTAGCGGGGGGACCGGGGAGCTGTTTTTT. The rearrangement uses TRBV28 and TRBJ2-2, with TRBD2 identical over 12 bases. The CDR3 totals 15 residues. V was pared by 2 bases and J by 5 bases, with 0 bases of the junction left unmatched. Germline V gene sequence: CDR1 MDHEN, CDR2 SYDVKM.